These T cell receptor beta chains were read from a single sample in a study of beta chain features in type 1 diabetes. The data were produced by immunoSEQ multiplex PCR, yet TCRdb's version contains in-frame clones alone and is incomplete. This table has some 900,000 clones, 15% to 20% appearing once. The sample consisted of naive CD4+ T cells from blood. The source is a woman aged 18-35 years in good health. The CDR3 runs from the conserved cysteine through the conserved F or W. A D gene is named only where the DNA matches it firmly. A clone size is listed for some rows: how often the clone was seen (once, few, many), or a class if it is expanded.

D	size	V	J	DNA	CDR3
-	few	TRBV7-9	TRBJ2-4	TGTGCCAGCAGCTCGGGGGAGACGAACATAATTCAGTACTTC	CASSSGETNIIQYF
-	few	TRBV10-3	TRBJ1-5	TGTGCCATCAAAGGATACCCAAATCAGCCCCAGCATTTT	CAIKGYPNQPQHF
-	once	TRBV6-4	TRBJ1-1	TGTGCCAGCAGTGATCGAACAGGGGAAGCTTTCTTT	CASSDRTGEAFF
-	-	TRBV7-9	TRBJ2-7	TGTGCCGGCTCCTCGTTTCGGGCGGTGTTTTCCTACGAGCAGTACTTC	CAGSSFRAVFSYEQYF
-	-	TRBV6-6	TRBJ1-5	TGTGCCAGCAGCCAGGTGGACATTTGGCAGCCCCAGCATTTT	CASSQVDIWQPQHF
TRBD2	few	TRBV9	TRBJ2-1	TGTGCCAGCAGCGTAACCCCTAGCGGGAGGGACAATGAGCAGTTCTTC	CASSVTPSGRDNEQFF
-	-	TRBV5-1	TRBJ1-1	TGCGCCAGCAGCATACGAGGGGGAACCACTGAAGCTTTCTTT	CASSIRGGTTEAFF
-	-	TRBV23-1	TRBJ1-5	TGCGCCGAAGATCAGCCCCAGCATTTT	CAEDQPQHF
-	few	TRBV29-1	TRBJ2-3	TGCAGCGTTGCTGGCTCTAGTTACGGCACAGATACGCAGTATTTT	CSVAGSSYGTDTQYF
-	few	TRBV15	TRBJ2-5	TGTGCCACCAGCAGACCCTGGGGTGAAGAGACCCAGTACTTC	CATSRPWGEETQYF
-	few	TRBV15	TRBJ2-7	TGTGCCACCAGCAGAGATATCTACTACGAGCAGTACTTC	CATSRDIYYEQYF
-	-	TRBV19	TRBJ1-5	TGTGCCAGTAGTATAGCCTGGGATAGCAATCAGCCCCAGCATTTT	CASSIAWDSNQPQHF
TRBD1	few	TRBV5-1	TRBJ2-1	TGCGCCAGCAGCTCGGGACAGGTCTTGGTGGACAATGAGCAGTTCTTC	CASSSGQVLVDNEQFF
-	-	TRBV18	TRBJ1-1	TGTGCCAGCTCACCGGGAGACCGTCGAAACACTGAAGCTTTCTTT	CASSPGDRRNTEAFF
-	-	TRBV7-9	TRBJ1-5	TGTGCCAGCAGCTTAATCCCGGCAGGGAATGGCAATCAGCCCCAGCATTTT	CASSLIPAGNGNQPQHF
-	few	TRBV28	TRBJ2-6	TGTGCCAGCAGTTTATACAGCGTATCTGGGGCCAACGTCCTGACTTTC	CASSLYSVSGANVLTF
-	few	TRBV2	TRBJ1-1	TGTGCCAGCAGTGAGGCCCGATCCACTGAAGCTTTCTTT	CASSEARSTEAFF
TRBD1	-	TRBV27	TRBJ1-3	TGTGCCAGCAGTTGGGGGGACAGTAAAAACACCATATATTTT	CASSWGDSKNTIYF
TRBD2	-	TRBV28	TRBJ2-5	TGTGCCAGCAGTTTGCAGGGACTAGCGGAAGAGACCCAGTACTTC	CASSLQGLAEETQYF
TRBD2	few	TRBV25-1	TRBJ2-5	TGTGCCAGCAGTTTAGCGGGGGGGTACCAAGAGACCCAGTACTTC	CASSLAGGYQETQYF
-	-	TRBV7-8	TRBJ2-7	TGTGCCAGCAGCTTAGTGGGGGTCGAGCAGTACTTC	CASSLVGVEQYF
-	-	TRBV7-9	TRBJ2-7	TGTGCCAGCAGCCCCCAGGGGACGGAGCAGTACTTC	CASSPQGTEQYF
TRBD2	few	TRBV5-4	TRBJ2-7	TGTGCCAGCAGCTTGTGGGTAGCGGGGGGATACGAGCAGTACTTC	CASSLWVAGGYEQYF
-	-	TRBV10-3	TRBJ2-2	TGTGCCATCAGTGAGTTTCAAAACACCGGGGAGCTGTTTTTT	CAISEFQNTGELFF
TRBD2	-	TRBV4-1	TRBJ2-1	TGCGCCAGCAGCCAAGAGCGGCTAGCGGAGAGATACAATGAGCAGTTCTTC	CASSQERLAERYNEQFF
-	-	TRBV19	TRBJ1-1	TGTGCCAGTAGTCCATCCAGGGTAGGCGACACTGAAGCTTTCTTT	CASSPSRVGDTEAFF
-	few	TRBV5-1	TRBJ2-1	TGCGCCAGCAGCTTAGGGCGGAATGAGCAGTTCTTC	CASSLGRNEQFF
-	-	TRBV4-3	TRBJ1-4	TGCGCCAGCAGCCCTCGGACAGACTGGAATGAAAAACTGTTTTTT	CASSPRTDWNEKLFF
TRBD1	-	TRBV4-3	TRBJ1-2	TGCGCCAGCAGCCCGGGACAGGGAAGCTATGGCTACACCTTC	CASSPGQGSYGYTF
TRBD2	few	TRBV28	TRBJ2-5	TGTGCCAGCAGTGCGACTAGCGGGGGGCAAGAGACCCAGTACTTC	CASSATSGGQETQYF
TRBD1	-	TRBV28	TRBJ2-7	TGTGCCAGCAGAACGGGACAGGTTGACGAGCAGTACTTC	CASRTGQVDEQYF
TRBD1	-	TRBV7-9	TRBJ2-5	TGTGCCAGCAGCCCACAGGGGGTCGTAGAGACCCAGTACTTC	CASSPQGVVETQYF
-	-	TRBV4-3	TRBJ1-5	TGCGCCAGCAGCCCCCAATGGGGCAATCAGCCCCAGCATTTT	CASSPQWGNQPQHF
-	-	TRBV5-6	TRBJ2-2	TGTGCCAGCAGCTTTGTTTCTCGCGGACAGTTAAGAGCCGGGGAGCTGTTTTTT	CASSFVSRGQLRAGELFF
-	few	TRBV5-1	TRBJ2-1	TGCGCCAGCAGCCCAGGACTCCTCTCCTACAATGAGCAGTTCTTC	CASSPGLLSYNEQFF
-	few	TRBV19	TRBJ2-1	TGTGCCAGTAGTATAAGTCTTCCGTACAATGAGCAGTTCTTC	CASSISLPYNEQFF
TRBD2	-	TRBV2	TRBJ2-7	TGTGCCAGCTCTACGGCGGGAGGGGGTGAGCAGTACTTC	CASSTAGGGEQYF
-	-	TRBV15	TRBJ1-5	TGTGCCACCAGCAGAGATCTGGGGCGGGGTCAGCCCCAGCATTTT	CATSRDLGRGQPQHF
-	few	TRBV27	TRBJ2-1	TGTGCCAGGCGGGACACCTTTTCCTACAATGAGCAGTTCTTC	CARRDTFSYNEQFF
TRBD1	few	TRBV11-2	TRBJ1-1	TGTGCCAGCAGCCCAGTCAGGGGGCGGGAAGCTTTCTTT	CASSPVRGREAFF
-	few	TRBV5-1	TRBJ2-1	TGCGCCAGCAGCCGGGCCAGGACTTCTGACTACAATGAGCAGTTCTTC	CASSRARTSDYNEQFF
-	-	TRBV18	TRBJ2-5	TGTGCCAGCTCACCAACCGGGCTAATGGATAAAGAGACCCAGTACTTC	CASSPTGLMDKETQYF
TRBD1	-	TRBV7-9	TRBJ1-1	TGTGCCAGCAGCCCAGGACAGGGGAACACTGAAGCTTTCTTT	CASSPGQGNTEAFF
TRBD2	-	TRBV16	TRBJ2-7	TGTGCCAGCAGCCAGGCTGGGACTAGCGGGAGAGGCGAGCAGTACTTC	CASSQAGTSGRGEQYF
-	-	TRBV12-2	TRBJ2-7	TGTGCAAGTCGCGTTCCCCTAGCTCGGAGCTCCTACGAGCAGTACTTC	CASRVPLARSSYEQYF
-	-	TRBV7-9	TRBJ2-3	TGTGCCAGCAGCTTAACTGGAGGGGCAGATACGCAGTATTTT	CASSLTGGADTQYF
-	-	TRBV5-4	TRBJ2-7	TGTGCCAGCAGCGCGGGACAGCGTTACGAGCAGTACTTC	CASSAGQRYEQYF
-	few	TRBV29-1	TRBJ2-1	TGCAGCGTGGGAGCCCTCCTATACAATGAGCAGTTCTTC	CSVGALLYNEQFF
-	few	TRBV20-1	TRBJ2-1	TGCAGTGCTAGACTAGATGAGCAGTTCTTC	CSARLDEQFF
-	-	TRBV28	TRBJ1-3	TGTGCCAGCAGTTTCTCAAAGGGACCCCGGGGCTCGGGAAACACCATATATTTT	CASSFSKGPRGSGNTIYF
TRBD2	-	TRBV18	TRBJ2-1	TGTGCCAGCTCACCCGGGACTAGCGGGAGGTATGAGCAGTTCTTC	CASSPGTSGRYEQFF
TRBD2	few	TRBV9	TRBJ2-3	TGTGCCAGCAGCACCGGACTAGCGGGATTTACAGATACGCAGTATTTT	CASSTGLAGFTDTQYF
-	-	TRBV7-9	TRBJ2-5	TGTGCCAGCAGCTCTGCGTGGACGTACGTTGGCACCCAGTACTTC	CASSSAWTYVGTQYF
-	-	TRBV28	TRBJ1-2	TGTGCCAGCAGTTTCATCTATGGCTACACCTTC	CASSFIYGYTF
TRBD1	-	TRBV7-9	TRBJ1-5	TGTGCCAGCAGCTTAGCGGGACAGGCGAATCAGCCCCAGCATTTT	CASSLAGQANQPQHF